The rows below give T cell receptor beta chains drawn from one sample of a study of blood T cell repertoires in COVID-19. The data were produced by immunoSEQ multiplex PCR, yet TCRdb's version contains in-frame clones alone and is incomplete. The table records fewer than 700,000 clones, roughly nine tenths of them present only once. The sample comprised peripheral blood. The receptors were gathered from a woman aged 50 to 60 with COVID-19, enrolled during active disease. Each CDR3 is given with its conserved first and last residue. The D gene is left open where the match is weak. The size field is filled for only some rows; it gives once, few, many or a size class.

CDR3 DNA: TGTGCCAGCAGCCGGCTTATAGGGGCCGGGGAGCTGTTTTTT
CDR3 protein: CASSRLIGAGELFF
J gene: TRBJ2-2
clone size: once
D gene: -
V gene: TRBV14

CDR3 DNA: TGTGCCACCAGCCCCAGCGGGGGGGGGACCGGGGAGCTGTTTTTT
CDR3 protein: CATSPSGGGTGELFF
J gene: TRBJ2-2
clone size: -
D gene: TRBD2
V gene: TRBV24-1

CDR3 DNA: TGTGCCAGCAGCCCCGGACAGGGTTATCAGCCCCAGCATTTT
CDR3 protein: CASSPGQGYQPQHF
J gene: TRBJ1-5
clone size: -
D gene: TRBD1
V gene: TRBV3-1/TRBV3-2

CDR3 DNA: TGTGCCAGCGCCTACCGCGTTTACAGTTCCTACGAGCAGTACTTC
CDR3 protein: CASAYRVYSSYEQYF
J gene: TRBJ2-7
clone size: -
D gene: -
V gene: TRBV7-2

CDR3 DNA: TGTGCCAGCAGCCAGACAGGGCTCATCGTGGCTTTCTTT
CDR3 protein: CASSQTGLIVAFF
J gene: TRBJ1-1
clone size: -
D gene: TRBD1
V gene: TRBV3-1/TRBV3-2

CDR3 DNA: TGTGCCAGTGCGGCGCAGAACTATGGCTACACCTTC
CDR3 protein: CASAAQNYGYTF
J gene: TRBJ1-2
clone size: -
D gene: -
V gene: TRBV9

CDR3 DNA: TGTGCCAGCAGCGTTAGCCCCTTTAGCGGGGGGGCCTCGGAGACCCAGTACTTC
CDR3 protein: CASSVSPFSGGASETQYF
J gene: TRBJ2-5
clone size: -
D gene: TRBD2
V gene: TRBV9

CDR3 DNA: TGTGCCTCGCGACAGGCTAACTATGGCTACACCTTC
CDR3 protein: CASRQANYGYTF
J gene: TRBJ1-2
clone size: -
D gene: -
V gene: TRBV30

CDR3 DNA: TGCAGCGTAGCCCGGACAGGGGGCGCGGGCGAGCAGTACTTC
CDR3 protein: CSVARTGGAGEQYF
J gene: TRBJ2-7
clone size: -
D gene: TRBD1
V gene: TRBV29-1

CDR3 DNA: TGTGCCAGCAGCTTGGGGGGGGGCGATCAGCCCCAGCATTTT
CDR3 protein: CASSLGGGDQPQHF
J gene: TRBJ1-5
clone size: -
D gene: -
V gene: TRBV5-4

CDR3 DNA: TGTGCCAGTAGTTTCGGACTGCCCTATGGCTACACCTTC
CDR3 protein: CASSFGLPYGYTF
J gene: TRBJ1-2
clone size: -
D gene: -
V gene: TRBV19

CDR3 DNA: TGTGCCAGCAGTCCAATTATGGGGAGCTACGAGCAGTACTTC
CDR3 protein: CASSPIMGSYEQYF
J gene: TRBJ2-7
clone size: once
D gene: -
V gene: TRBV27

CDR3 DNA: TGTGCCAGCAGTTACGGACAGTTCTACGAGCAGTACTTC
CDR3 protein: CASSYGQFYEQYF
J gene: TRBJ2-7
clone size: -
D gene: -
V gene: TRBV6-5

CDR3 DNA: TGTGCCAGCAGCCCGACCTTGGGGGCTTCAGAGACCCAGTACTTC
CDR3 protein: CASSPTLGASETQYF
J gene: TRBJ2-5
clone size: -
D gene: -
V gene: TRBV14

CDR3 DNA: TGTGCCAGCTCACTCAGGGACTTCTATGGCTACACCTTC
CDR3 protein: CASSLRDFYGYTF
J gene: TRBJ1-2
clone size: once
D gene: -
V gene: TRBV18

CDR3 DNA: TGCAGCGTTGAAGACCCGAGACGGGGGGCCCACAATGAGCAGTTCTTC
CDR3 protein: CSVEDPRRGAHNEQFF
J gene: TRBJ2-1
clone size: -
D gene: -
V gene: TRBV29-1

CDR3 DNA: TGTGCCAGCAGCGGACAGGGGATGGCCGGTAATGAGCAGTTCTTC
CDR3 protein: CASSGQGMAGNEQFF
J gene: TRBJ2-1
clone size: -
D gene: TRBD1
V gene: TRBV2

CDR3 DNA: TGTGCCAGCAGCTTAGACTTGAGGAACGAGCAGTACTTC
CDR3 protein: CASSLDLRNEQYF
J gene: TRBJ2-7
clone size: -
D gene: -
V gene: TRBV11-2

CDR3 DNA: TGTGCCAGCAGCTTAGGAGGGGGCTTGAATCAGCCCCAGCATTTT
CDR3 protein: CASSLGGGLNQPQHF
J gene: TRBJ1-5
clone size: -
D gene: TRBD1
V gene: TRBV11-2

CDR3 DNA: TGTGCCAGCAGCCTCGGGGTACAGGGGGCTTCTGGCTACACCTTC
CDR3 protein: CASSLGVQGASGYTF
J gene: TRBJ1-2
clone size: -
D gene: TRBD1
V gene: TRBV6-5

CDR3 DNA: TGTGCCAGCAGTTCCTTTGGCGGGGGCAACACTGAAGCTTTCTTT
CDR3 protein: CASSSFGGGNTEAFF
J gene: TRBJ1-1
clone size: -
D gene: -
V gene: TRBV28

CDR3 DNA: TGTGCCAGCAGCCGGGTCCTGACAGGATCTGGAAACACCATATATTTT
CDR3 protein: CASSRVLTGSGNTIYF
J gene: TRBJ1-3
clone size: -
D gene: -
V gene: TRBV11-2

CDR3 DNA: TGCGCCAGCAGCCAAGGAGACGGGGGGGATAATGAAAAACTGTTTTTT
CDR3 protein: CASSQGDGGDNEKLFF
J gene: TRBJ1-4
clone size: -
D gene: -
V gene: TRBV4-1

CDR3 DNA: TGTGCCAGCAGCCAAGGAGGGTGGGGGGGCCGAACAGATACGCAGTATTTT
CDR3 protein: CASSQGGWGGRTDTQYF
J gene: TRBJ2-3
clone size: once
D gene: -
V gene: TRBV4-2

CDR3 DNA: TGTGCCAGCAGCTTAGCGAGAAGGGGGCAAGGCTCCTACAATGAGCAGTTCTTC
CDR3 protein: CASSLARRGQGSYNEQFF
J gene: TRBJ2-1
clone size: -
D gene: TRBD1
V gene: TRBV7-9

CDR3 DNA: TGTGCCAGCAGCTTGATACCAGGGGATGAAAAACTGTTTTTT
CDR3 protein: CASSLIPGDEKLFF
J gene: TRBJ1-4
clone size: -
D gene: -
V gene: TRBV5-4

CDR3 DNA: TGTGCCAGCAGCGATCTAGCGGGGGGCTACAATGAGCAGTTCTTC
CDR3 protein: CASSDLAGGYNEQFF
J gene: TRBJ2-1
clone size: -
D gene: TRBD2
V gene: TRBV7-8

CDR3 DNA: TGTGCCTCCGGACACCCGGGGACAGGACTCCCGAGCTATGGCTACACCTTC
CDR3 protein: CASGHPGTGLPSYGYTF
J gene: TRBJ1-2
clone size: -
D gene: TRBD1
V gene: TRBV30

CDR3 DNA: TGTGCCTCCACGAGGGGGATCAATAATTCACCCCTCCACTTT
CDR3 protein: CASTRGINNSPLHF
J gene: TRBJ1-6
clone size: -
D gene: -
V gene: TRBV30

CDR3 DNA: TGTGCCAGCAGCCAAGGACAGGGGGCGCTTGGAGATACGCAGTATTTT
CDR3 protein: CASSQGQGALGDTQYF
J gene: TRBJ2-3
clone size: -
D gene: TRBD1
V gene: TRBV14

CDR3 DNA: TGTGCCAGCAGCCGGGGGGACTATGGCTACACCTTC
CDR3 protein: CASSRGDYGYTF
J gene: TRBJ1-2
clone size: -
D gene: -
V gene: TRBV5-4

CDR3 DNA: TGTGCCAGCAGCTTGGAACAGGGTTCTGAAGCTTTCTTT
CDR3 protein: CASSLEQGSEAFF
J gene: TRBJ1-1
clone size: -
D gene: -
V gene: TRBV11-3

CDR3 DNA: TGTGCCAGCTCAGAACGGAACTATGGCTACACCTTC
CDR3 protein: CASSERNYGYTF
J gene: TRBJ1-2
clone size: once
D gene: -
V gene: TRBV18

CDR3 DNA: TGCGCCAGCAGCTCCGGACTAGCGGGGACCGAGCAGTACTTC
CDR3 protein: CASSSGLAGTEQYF
J gene: TRBJ2-7
clone size: -
D gene: TRBD2
V gene: TRBV5-1

CDR3 DNA: TGTGCCAGCAGCCACGGGACTAGCGGGGCGAGTAGGAATGAGCAGTTCTTC
CDR3 protein: CASSHGTSGASRNEQFF
J gene: TRBJ2-1
clone size: -
D gene: TRBD2
V gene: TRBV7-9

CDR3 DNA: TGTGCCAGCAGCCAAGATGTTACGGCAGGGGGTCCTGAAGCTTTCTTT
CDR3 protein: CASSQDVTAGGPEAFF
J gene: TRBJ1-1
clone size: -
D gene: TRBD1
V gene: TRBV3-1/TRBV3-2

CDR3 DNA: TGTGCCAGCAGCCCGCCGACAGGGTTCTATGGCTACACCTTC
CDR3 protein: CASSPPTGFYGYTF
J gene: TRBJ1-2
clone size: -
D gene: TRBD1
V gene: TRBV5-5